The 5 T cell receptor beta chains below come from one sample, sequenced in a study of cytomegalovirus exposure and HLA in healthy donors. Vbeta (60) and Jbeta (13) primers were used in the PCR. Some clones are missing from TCRdb's copy, which holds only in-frame ones; the method was immunoSEQ multiplex PCR. The sample yields about 120,000 clones, 60% to 85% seen once. Sequences were obtained from PBMCs. These receptors were obtained from a woman aged 40-49 years in good health and CMV-seropositive.

The V gene is TRBV19, the J gene TRBJ2-7, with D tentatively TRBD1 (5 bases). The CDR3 contains 13 residues. Trimming removed 3 bases at V and 6 bases at J, with 12 bases between. The germline V gene encodes CDR1 LNHDA and CDR2 SQIVND (reference sequence). CDR3 sequence: CASSIIQVPEQYF. For the CDR3, the DNA is TGTGCCAGTAGTATTATACAGGTTCCCGAGCAGTACTTC.

The chain has TRBV6-5 and TRBJ1-2, with a possible D match to TRBD1 (6 bases). The germline CDR1 and CDR2 sequences are MNHEY and SVGAGI. V gave up 6 bases and J gave up 3 bases, with 14 bases separating them. This CDR3 has 14 amino acids. The CDR3 loop is CASSVLQGHYGYTF. CDR3 DNA: TGTGCCAGCAGCGTACTACAGGGCCACTATGGCTACACCTTC.

This chain uses TRBV5-1 with TRBJ1-2; D might be TRBD1 (5 bases). CDR3 length: 16 amino acids. The germline V gene encodes CDR1 SGHRS and CDR2 YFSETQ. Trimming stripped 6 bases from V and 0 bases from J, with 18 bases between. The CDR3 region has the DNA TGCGCCAGCAACTCTGGAGGGGTACCCTCTAACTATGGCTACACCTTC. It encodes CASNSGGVPSNYGYTF.

This clone was found a few times. The chain links TRBV10-3 to TRBJ1-1; 7 nucleotides agree with TRBD1. V dropped 2 bases and J dropped 1; count of bases not matched to a gene: 4. This CDR3 is built from 15 residues. The germline gives CDR1 ENHRY, CDR2 SYGVKD. The CDR3: CAISEPRDRNTEAFF. Written as DNA, the CDR3 is TGTGCCATCAGTGAGCCCCGGGACAGGAACACTGAAGCTTTCTTT.

This chain links TRBV5-1 with TRBJ2-2, with D unresolved. Germline assignment: CDR1 SGHRS and CDR2 YFSETQ. The CDR3 runs to 14 residues. V was cut by 3 bases and J by 1 base, with 7 bases left in between. The CDR3 region has the DNA TGCGCCAGCAGCTCACGGTTGAACACCGGGGAGCTGTTTTTT. It is translated as CASSSRLNTGELFF. The entire variable domain, with the rest obtained from reference TRBV5-1 and TRBJ2-2, is as follows: KAGVTQTPRYLIKTRGQQVTLSCSPISGHRSVSWYQQTPGQGLQFLFEYFSETQRNKGNFPGRFSGRQFSNSRSEMNVSTLELGDSALYLCASSSRLNTGELFFGEGSRLTVL.